One and the same sample provided the 8 T cell receptor beta chains below, sequenced in a study of blood T cell repertoires in COVID-19. Repertoires were generated with immunoSEQ multiplex PCR, while TCRdb's copy carries only in-frame clones and drops some. This table holds about 200,000 clones, 86% found once. Specimen: peripheral blood. The origin of the receptors is a man aged 25 to 40 who had recovered from COVID-19.

The chain joins TRBV7-2 to TRBJ2-7; D uncertain. The CDR3 sequence is 13 residues long. V was cut by 2 bases and J by 6 bases, with 11 bases left in between. Germline assignment: CDR1 SGHTA and CDR2 FQGNSA. DNA of the CDR3: TGTGCCAGCAGCTTAACAAAAAGAGGCGAGCAGTACTTC. Encoded protein: CASSLTKRGEQYF.

This clone was counted between two and nine times. This chain joins TRBV16 and TRBJ1-4; the D gene is possibly TRBD1 (5 bases). V lost 0 bases and J lost 0, with 8 bases in between. This CDR3 has 16 amino acids. The V gene's germline CDR1 is KGHSY and CDR2 FQNENV. CDR3 sequence: CASSQSGQATNEKLFF. CDR3 nucleotides: TGTGCCAGCAGCCAATCAGGACAAGCAACTAATGAAAAACTGTTTTTT.

The gene calls are TRBV27 and TRBJ2-2, with 11 bases aligning to TRBD1. The ends lost 4 bases at V and 5 bases at J; junction bases unmatched: 6. Germline CDR1 MNHEY, CDR2 SMNVEV (reference sequence). The CDR3 is 16 residues long. The CDR3 DNA is TGTGCCAGCAGTTCCGGACAGGGGGCATGGACCGGGGAGCTGTTTTTT. Encoded protein: CASSSGQGAWTGELFF.

The chain employs TRBV7-2 and TRBJ1-2; no clear D gene. Per the germline V gene, CDR1 is SGHTA and CDR2 is FQGNSA. CDR3 length: 15 residues. V lost 5 bases and J 6 bases, leaving 19 bases between the germline ends. The CDR3 coding sequence is TGTGCCAGCAGCCCAGCCCAGCCCCTACTAGATGGCTACACCTTC. As protein: CASSPAQPLLDGYTF.

This chain connects TRBV11-3 to TRBJ2-1; TRBD2 matches at 8 bases. Germline CDR1 reads SGHNT; CDR2 reads YENEEA. The CDR3 is 18 residues long. Losses at the gene ends were 8 bases for V and 3 bases for J; bases not matched to a gene: 18. DNA for the CDR3: TGTGCCAGCCCCCTCGGGGGGGCCGGGCCGAGTTTCTACAATGAGCAGTTCTTC. Amino acids: CASPLGGAGPSFYNEQFF.

A few counts support this clone. In DNA, the CDR3 is TGTGCCAGCAGCTTATCAGCGTCTGGAAACACCATATATTTT. Residues: CASSLSASGNTIYF. The rearrangement links TRBV7-6 to TRBJ1-3; D is unresolved. Trimming removed 2 bases from V and 1 base from J, with 6 bases in between. This CDR3 comprises 14 residues. CDR1 SGHVS and CDR2 FNYEAQ come from the germline V gene.

The V call is TRBV10-3, the J call TRBJ2-7; 10 bases match TRBD1. Trimming took 0 bases from V and 6 from J; bases not matched to a gene: 5. Germline CDR1 reads ENHRY; CDR2 reads SYGVKD. CDR3 length: 15 residues. Written as DNA, the CDR3 is TGTGCCATCAGTGAGTCCGGGACAGGGGAATCCGAGCAGTACTTC. Its protein product is CAISESGTGESEQYF.

The rearrangement links TRBV7-2 to TRBJ1-1; D is perhaps TRBD1 (6 bases). The germline gives CDR1 SGHTA, CDR2 FQGNSA. V lost 5 bases to trimming and J lost 0 bases, with 13 bases between them. This CDR3 comprises 15 residues. The CDR3: CASSAQGLMNTEAFF. The CDR3 nucleotides read TGTGCCAGCAGCGCACAGGGATTGATGAACACTGAAGCTTTCTTT. The full variable domain, its missing parts supplied by reference TRBV7-2 and TRBJ1-1, is GAGVSQSPSNKVTEKGKDVELRCDPISGHTALYWYRQSLGQGLEFLIYFQGNSAPDKSGLPSDRFSAERTGGSVSTLTIQRTQQEDSAVYLCASSAQGLMNTEAFFGQGTRLTVV.